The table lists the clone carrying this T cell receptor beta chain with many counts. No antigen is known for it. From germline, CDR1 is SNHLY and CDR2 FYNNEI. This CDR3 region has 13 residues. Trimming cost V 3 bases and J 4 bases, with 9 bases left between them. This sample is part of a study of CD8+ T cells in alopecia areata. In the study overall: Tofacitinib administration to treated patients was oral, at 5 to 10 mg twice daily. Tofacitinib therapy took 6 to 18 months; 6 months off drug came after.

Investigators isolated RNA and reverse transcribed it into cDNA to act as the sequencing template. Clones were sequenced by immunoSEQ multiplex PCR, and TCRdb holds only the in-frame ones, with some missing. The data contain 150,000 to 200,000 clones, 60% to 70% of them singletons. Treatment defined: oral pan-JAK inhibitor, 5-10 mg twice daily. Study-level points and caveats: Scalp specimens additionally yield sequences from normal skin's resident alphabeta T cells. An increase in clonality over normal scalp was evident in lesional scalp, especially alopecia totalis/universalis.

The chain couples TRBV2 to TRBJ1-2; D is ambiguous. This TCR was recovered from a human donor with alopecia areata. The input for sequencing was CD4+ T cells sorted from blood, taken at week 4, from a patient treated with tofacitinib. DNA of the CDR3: TGTGCCAGCAGTGACAGGCAGACCTATGGCTACACCTTC. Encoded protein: CASSDRQTYGYTF. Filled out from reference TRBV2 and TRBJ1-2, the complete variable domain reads EPEVTQTPSHQVTQMGQEVILRCVPISNHLYFYWYRQILGQKVEFLVSFYNNEISEKSEIFDDQFSVERPDGSNFTLKIRSTKLEDSAMYFCASSDRQTYGYTFGSGTRLTVV.